The text below deals with one TCR beta chain. The assay was immunoSEQ multiplex PCR, and TCRdb's table has in-frame clones only and misses some. This table holds about 220,000 clones, roughly 85% found once. This sample stems from a study of blood T cell repertoires in COVID-19. V was clipped by 6 bases and J by 1 base, with 16 bases between them. The CDR3 loop spans 15 amino acids. The germline CDR1 and CDR2 sequences are SQVTM and ANQGSEA. This chain joins TRBV29-1 and TRBJ2-1, with D possibly matching TRBD2 (6 bases). The TCR was taken from a woman in her 70s with COVID-19, enrolled during active disease. The sequenced sample consisted of peripheral blood. CDR3 DNA sequence: TGCAGCGTCCACTTCCCAGGGAGGTCCTACAATGAGCAGTTCTTC. Its protein product is CSVHFPGRSYNEQFF.